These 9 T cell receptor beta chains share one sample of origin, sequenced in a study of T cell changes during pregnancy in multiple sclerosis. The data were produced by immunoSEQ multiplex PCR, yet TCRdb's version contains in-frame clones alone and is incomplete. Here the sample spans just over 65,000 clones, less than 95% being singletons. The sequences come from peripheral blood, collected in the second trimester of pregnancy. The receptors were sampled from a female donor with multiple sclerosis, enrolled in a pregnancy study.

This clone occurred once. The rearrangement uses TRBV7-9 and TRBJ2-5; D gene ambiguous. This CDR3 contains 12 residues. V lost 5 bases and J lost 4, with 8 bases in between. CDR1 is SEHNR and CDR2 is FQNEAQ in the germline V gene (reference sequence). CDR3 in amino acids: CASSRGGETQYF. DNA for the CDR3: TGTGCCAGCAGCCGAGGCGGAGAGACCCAGTACTTC.

In DNA, the CDR3 is TGTGCCAGCACCCCCTCCGGGGGGACTGGGGCCAACGTCCTGACTTTC. This gives the protein CASTPSGGTGANVLTF. V is TRBV4-2 and J is TRBJ2-6; 7 bases match TRBD2. V lost 7 bases to trimming and J lost 2 bases; unmatched junction nucleotides: 8. The CDR3 sequence is 16 residues long. Germline V gives CDR1 LGHNA, CDR2 YNFKEQ.

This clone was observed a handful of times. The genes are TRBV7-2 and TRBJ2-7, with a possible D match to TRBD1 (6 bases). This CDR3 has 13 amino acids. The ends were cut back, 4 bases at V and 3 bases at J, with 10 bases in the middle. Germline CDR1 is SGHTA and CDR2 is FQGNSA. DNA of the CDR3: TGTGCCAGCAGCTGGACAGAGGACTACGAGCAGTACTTC. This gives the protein CASSWTEDYEQYF.

In nucleotides, the CDR3 is TGTGCCAGCAGCGGGTGGACAGCTTCCTACGAGCAGTACTTC. The encoded protein is CASSGWTASYEQYF. This rearrangement joins TRBV7-9 to TRBJ2-7, with TRBD1 as a possible D gene (6 bases). Germline V gives CDR1 SEHNR, CDR2 FQNEAQ (reference sequence). The V end lost 5 bases, the J end lost 1 base, and 12 bases lay between the germline ends. CDR3 size: 14 residues.

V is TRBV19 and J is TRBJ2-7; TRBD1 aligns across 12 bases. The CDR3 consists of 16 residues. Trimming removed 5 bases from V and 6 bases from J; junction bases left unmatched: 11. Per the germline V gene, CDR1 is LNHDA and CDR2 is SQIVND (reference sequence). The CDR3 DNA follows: TGTGCCAGTAGTTCCCCCCACGGGACAGGGGGCTTCGAGCAGTACTTC. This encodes CASSSPHGTGGFEQYF.

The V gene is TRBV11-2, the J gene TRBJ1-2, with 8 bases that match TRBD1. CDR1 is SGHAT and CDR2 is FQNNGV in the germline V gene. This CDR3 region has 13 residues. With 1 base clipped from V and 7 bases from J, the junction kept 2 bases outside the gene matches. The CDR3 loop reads CASSLAGGAGYTF. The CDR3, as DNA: TGTGCCAGCAGCTTAGCAGGGGGCGCTGGCTACACCTTC.

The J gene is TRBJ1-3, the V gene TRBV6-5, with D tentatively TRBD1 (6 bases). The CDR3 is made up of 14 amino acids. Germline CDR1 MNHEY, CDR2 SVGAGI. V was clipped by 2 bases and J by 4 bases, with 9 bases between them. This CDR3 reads CASSYGTGGNTIYF. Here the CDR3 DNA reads TGTGCCAGCAGTTACGGTACAGGGGGAAACACCATATATTTT.

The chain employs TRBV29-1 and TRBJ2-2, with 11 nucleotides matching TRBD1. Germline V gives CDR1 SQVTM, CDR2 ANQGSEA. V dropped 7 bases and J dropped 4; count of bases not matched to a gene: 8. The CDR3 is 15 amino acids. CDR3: CSAGTGTGGTGELFF. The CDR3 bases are TGCAGCGCAGGGACCGGGACAGGGGGCACCGGGGAGCTGTTTTTT.

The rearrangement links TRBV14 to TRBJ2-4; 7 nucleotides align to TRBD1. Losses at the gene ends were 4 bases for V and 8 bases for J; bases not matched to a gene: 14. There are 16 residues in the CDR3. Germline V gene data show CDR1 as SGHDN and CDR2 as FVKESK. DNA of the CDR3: TGTGCCAGCAGCCTCCGGGACAGACCTGCAGGGGACATTCAGTACTTC. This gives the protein CASSLRDRPAGDIQYF. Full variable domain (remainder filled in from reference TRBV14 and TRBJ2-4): EAGVTQFPSHSVIEKGQTVTLRCDPISGHDNLYWYRRVMGKEIKFLLHFVKESKQDESGMPNNRFLAERTGGTYSTLKVQPAELEDSGVYFCASSLRDRPAGDIQYFGAGTRLSVL.